Below are 21 T cell receptor beta chains sequenced from a single sample in a study of PD-L1 blockade in urothelial cancer. Method: immunoSEQ multiplex PCR; TCRdb's copy keeps in-frame clones and lacks some. The sample lists 53,000 or so clones, approximately 86% seen once, with around 16% in the top ten. Sequenced material: PBMCs, taken around atezolizumab (anti-PD-L1) treatment. Receptors originate from a man aged 60 to 75 with urothelial cancer.

The V and J genes are TRBV2 and TRBJ2-1, with D possibly matching TRBD2 (6 bases). V was clipped by 7 bases and J by 0 bases, with 10 bases between them. Germline CDR1 reads SNHLY; CDR2 reads FYNNEI. The CDR3 has 14 residues. The CDR3 coding sequence is TGTGCCAGCACGGGAGTGGGCTCCTACAATGAGCAGTTCTTC. This codes for CASTGVGSYNEQFF.

The J gene is TRBJ2-4, the V gene TRBV11-2; D not certain. The CDR3 loop spans 12 amino acids. V lost 5 bases and J 7 bases, leaving 9 bases between the germline ends. In germline, CDR1 is SGHAT, CDR2 FQNNGV. The CDR3 sequence is CASSHSGNIQYF. CDR3 sequence (DNA): TGTGCCAGCAGCCACTCCGGTAACATTCAGTACTTC.

This chain links TRBV7-2 with TRBJ1-1; no definite D call. The CDR3 loop spans 14 amino acids. Per germline, CDR1 SGHTA and CDR2 FQGNSA. Trimming cost V 1 base and J 0 bases, with 6 bases left between them. In nucleotides, the CDR3 is TGTGCCAGCAGCTTAGGGGCACTGAACACTGAAGCTTTCTTT. The encoded protein is CASSLGALNTEAFF.

This clone was counted between two and nine times. The CDR3 here is CASSLEGTGGRSPLHF. The CDR3 DNA is TGTGCCAGCAGTTTAGAAGGGACAGGGGGGCGGTCACCCCTCCACTTT. The chain couples TRBV27 to TRBJ1-6; 11 bases agree with TRBD1. V lost 2 bases, J lost 10 bases, and 7 bases stayed unmatched. Germline CDR1 is MNHEY and CDR2 is SMNVEV (reference sequence). The CDR3 sequence is 16 residues long.

The chain carries TRBV7-6 and TRBJ1-3, with a weak D call TRBD1 (5 bases). V was cut by 0 bases and J by 0 bases, with 12 bases left in between. Germline V gene lookup returns CDR1 SGHVS and CDR2 FNYEAQ. The CDR3 runs to 17 residues. This chain's CDR3 is CASSLAQGRASGNTIYF. The DNA for the CDR3 is TGTGCCAGCAGCTTAGCGCAGGGCAGGGCCTCTGGAAACACCATATATTTT.

The rearrangement links TRBV20-1 to TRBJ2-5; D is unresolved. Looked up from germline, CDR1 is DFQATT and CDR2 is SNEGSKA (reference sequence). The CDR3 contains 11 residues. The germline V and J ends were trimmed by 3 bases and 4 bases, with 6 bases remaining between them. The CDR3 DNA reads as TGCAGTGCTAGCCCCTCAGAGACCCAGTACTTC. It yields the protein CSASPSETQYF.

This clone was found once. This rearrangement joins TRBV2 to TRBJ1-6; possibly TRBD1 for D (6 bases). Trimming removed 8 bases at V and 7 bases at J, with 18 bases between. Germline assignment: CDR1 SNHLY and CDR2 FYNNEI. The CDR3 extends over 15 amino acids. CDR3 nucleotides: TGTGCCAGCGGCCTAAAGAATACAGGGAATTCACCCCTCCACTTT. It translates to CASGLKNTGNSPLHF.

The genes are TRBV6-5 and TRBJ2-2; D is uncertain. The germline CDR1 and CDR2 sequences are MNHEY and SVGAGI. The CDR3 sequence is 13 residues long. Trimming cost V 2 bases and J 1 base, with 2 bases left between them. In DNA, the CDR3 is TGTGCCAGCAGTTACCAGAACACCGGGGAGCTGTTTTTT. Protein: CASSYQNTGELFF.

The chain's CDR3 is CASSADFSTDTQYF. CDR3 sequence (DNA): TGTGCCAGCAGCGCGGACTTTAGCACAGATACGCAGTATTTT. The V call is TRBV9, the J call TRBJ2-3; D might be TRBD2 (5 bases). V was cut by 3 bases and J by 0 bases, with 8 bases left in between. The germline gives CDR1 SGDLS, CDR2 YYNGEE. The CDR3 is 14 residues long.

This rearrangement joins TRBV7-9 to TRBJ1-2, with 7 bases fitting TRBD1. The germline V gene encodes CDR1 SEHNR and CDR2 FQNEAQ (reference sequence). Germline trimming cut 5 bases from V and 4 bases from J; bases unmatched to any gene: 7. The CDR3 length is 14 residues. CDR3 nucleotides: TGTGCCAGCAGCCCCTTGGACAGGTCCTATGGCTACACCTTC. It is translated as CASSPLDRSYGYTF.

This chain joins TRBV28 and TRBJ2-3, with D maybe TRBD1 (5 bases). Germline V gives CDR1 MDHEN, CDR2 SYDVKM. Trimming left V 8 bases short and J 2 bases short, with 14 bases between. The CDR3 sequence is 14 residues long. The CDR3 nucleotides are TGTGCCAGCCAACCAGGGCTCCTCACAGATACGCAGTATTTT. Its protein product is CASQPGLLTDTQYF.

The chain recombines TRBV19 with TRBJ2-5, with unresolved D. V lost 6 bases and J 2 bases, leaving 13 bases between the germline ends. This CDR3 is built from 14 residues. Germline CDR1 is LNHDA and CDR2 is SQIVND (reference sequence). The CDR3 sequence is CASRKQEKQETQYF. The CDR3 DNA follows: TGTGCCAGTAGAAAACAAGAAAAACAAGAGACCCAGTACTTC. The variable domain in full, completed from reference TRBV19 and TRBJ2-5, reads DGGITQSPKYLFRKEGQNVTLSCEQNLNHDAMYWYRQDPGQGLRLIYYSQIVNDFQKGDIAEGYSVSREKKESFPLTVTSAQKNPTAFYLCASRKQEKQETQYFGPGTRLLVL.

CDR3 amino acids: CASTAPNTNYGYTF. As DNA, the CDR3 is TGTGCCAGCACCGCCCCTAATACTAACTATGGCTACACCTTC. The chain is built from TRBV2 and TRBJ1-2; D is ambiguous. CDR1 and CDR2 (germline): SNHLY, FYNNEI. The CDR3 has 14 amino acids. V dropped 7 bases and J dropped 0 bases, with 12 bases sitting between them.

The rearrangement uses TRBV5-4 and TRBJ2-7; 7 nucleotides agree with TRBD1. Trimming at V came to 2 bases and at J to 0 bases, leaving 5 bases not matched to a gene. The CDR3 contains 15 residues. The V gene's germline CDR1 is SGHNT and CDR2 YYREEE (reference sequence). CDR3 protein: CASSLQGSPSYEQYF. Here the CDR3 DNA reads TGTGCCAGCAGCTTACAGGGGAGCCCCTCCTACGAGCAGTACTTC.

The rearrangement links TRBV30 to TRBJ2-5; weak D call: TRBD2 (5 bases). V lost 4 bases and J lost 9, with 21 bases in between. CDR1 and CDR2 (germline): GTSNPN, SVGIG (reference sequence). This CDR3 is built from 14 residues. CDR3 region: CAWTLGRTLGAQYF. CDR3 nucleotide sequence: TGTGCCTGGACCCTCGGACGGACCCTCGGGGCCCAGTACTTC.

The chain links TRBV30 to TRBJ2-1; TRBD2 is a possible D gene (5 bases). Trimming stripped 4 bases from V and 1 base from J, with 11 bases between. There are 14 residues in the CDR3. The germline V gene has CDR1 GTSNPN and CDR2 SVGIG (reference sequence). The DNA for the CDR3 is TGTGCCTGGACCCGGACGGGGTCCTACAATGAGCAGTTCTTC. Protein sequence: CAWTRTGSYNEQFF.

The rearrangement joins TRBV15 to TRBJ2-1; D gene uncertain. The CDR3 contains 11 residues. The ends were cut back, 6 bases at V and 10 bases at J, with 10 bases in the middle. Germline CDR1 and CDR2: LNHNV and YYDKDF (reference sequence). The CDR3 sequence: CATRNNYEQFF. CDR3 nucleotides: TGTGCCACCAGAAACAATTACGAGCAGTTCTTC.

The CDR3 region has the DNA TGTGCCAGTAGTAGATCAGGTAACACTGAAGCTTTCTTT. It translates to CASSRSGNTEAFF. This chain joins TRBV19 and TRBJ1-1, with D unclear. The germline CDR1 and CDR2 sequences are LNHDA and SQIVND (reference sequence). V lost 4 bases and J 2 bases, leaving 8 bases between the germline ends. The CDR3 consists of 13 residues.

The V gene is TRBV5-1, the J gene TRBJ1-1, with no clear D. Trimming removed 0 bases at V and 8 bases at J, with 11 bases between. This CDR3 is 13 amino acids long. Germline assignment: CDR1 SGHRS and CDR2 YFSETQ. This CDR3 is CASSLVQTEEAFF. The CDR3 nucleotides read TGCGCCAGCAGCTTGGTTCAGACGGAGGAAGCTTTCTTT.

The chain couples TRBV15 to TRBJ1-1, with D perhaps TRBD1 (6 bases). Trimming shortened V by 5 bases and J by 2 bases, and 15 bases separated the two germline ends. The germline V gene encodes CDR1 LNHNV and CDR2 YYDKDF (reference sequence). The CDR3 has 15 amino acids. CDR3 amino acids: CATSLSGQTNTEAFF. CDR3 in DNA: TGTGCCACCAGCCTGAGCGGACAGACAAACACTGAAGCTTTCTTT. The whole variable domain, remainder taken from reference TRBV15 and TRBJ1-1, is DAMVIQNPRYQVTQFGKPVTLSCSQTLNHNVMYWYQQKSSQAPKLLFHYYDKDFNNEADTPDNFQSRRPNTSFCFLDIRSPGLGDTAMYLCATSLSGQTNTEAFFGQGTRLTVV.

The chain employs TRBV7-2 and TRBJ2-5, with no clear D. CDR1 is SGHTA, CDR2 FQGNSA, per germline. Trimming took off 2 bases at V and 7 bases at J, with 5 bases between the two ends. The CDR3 length is 11 residues. CDR3 in amino acids: CASSLPGTQYF. CDR3 nucleotides: TGTGCCAGCAGCTTACCCGGGACCCAGTACTTC. Full variable domain (missing parts from reference TRBV7-2 and TRBJ2-5): GAGVSQSPSNKVTEKGKDVELRCDPISGHTALYWYRQSLGQGLEFLIYFQGNSAPDKSGLPSDRFSAERTGGSVSTLTIQRTQQEDSAVYLCASSLPGTQYFGPGTRLLVL.